This TCR beta chain was retrieved from a study of blood T cell repertoires in COVID-19. The overall study: Material from acute and convalescent COVID-19 was sourced from the United States, Italy and Spain.

How the authors handled the data: Estimation of nucleated cell counts was performed using reference gene primer amplification. The protocol was immunoSEQ multiplex PCR, while the TCRdb copy is restricted to in-frame clones and leaves out a portion. V and J calls and clone size are given by that table; D and trimming were obtained from the DNA. The table has 120,000 to 150,000 clones, around 80% seen once. Germline assignment: CDR1 ENHRY and CDR2 SYGVKD. V dropped 3 bases and J dropped 9; count of bases not matched to a gene: 4. The CDR3 covers 13 residues. This clone was detected only once. The sequencing sample was made of peripheral blood. V is TRBV10-3 and J is TRBJ2-1; 8 bases line up with TRBD2. This clonotype originated in a human donor in a cohort sampled during active COVID-19. CDR3 nucleotide sequence: TGTGCCATCAGTGAAGGTCTAGCGGGTGAGCAGTTCTTC. As protein: CAISEGLAGEQFF.